This T cell receptor beta chain was sequenced in a study of beta chain features in type 1 diabetes. Looking at the study overall: Cell yields, gender and age were comparable in patients and healthy donors. General study points: Significant though moderate, a shortening of TCRB CDR3s appeared in all four CD4+ subsets of Type 1 diabetes patients. High-TCR-expressing cells could be over-represented by cDNA sequencing.

This clone was found a few times. Antigen specificity is unknown. Sequencing targeted expressed TCRB transcripts, as all isolated RNA had been reverse transcribed. Produced via immunoSEQ multiplex PCR; TCRdb's table is partial and in-frame only. In the table there are approximately 270,000 clones, roughly an eighth of which are singletons. The CDR3 loop spans 11 amino acids. V lost 7 bases to trimming and J lost 1 base, with 4 bases between them. In germline, CDR1 is KGHSH, CDR2 LQKENI. This TCR came from a man aged 30 to 45 with type 1 diabetes. V and J are TRBV18 and TRBJ2-5; D gene uncertain. Sequencing was done on a sample of naive CD4+ T cells from blood. The CDR3 is CASLLQETQYF. The CDR3 bases are TGTGCCAGCTTACTCCAAGAGACCCAGTACTTC.